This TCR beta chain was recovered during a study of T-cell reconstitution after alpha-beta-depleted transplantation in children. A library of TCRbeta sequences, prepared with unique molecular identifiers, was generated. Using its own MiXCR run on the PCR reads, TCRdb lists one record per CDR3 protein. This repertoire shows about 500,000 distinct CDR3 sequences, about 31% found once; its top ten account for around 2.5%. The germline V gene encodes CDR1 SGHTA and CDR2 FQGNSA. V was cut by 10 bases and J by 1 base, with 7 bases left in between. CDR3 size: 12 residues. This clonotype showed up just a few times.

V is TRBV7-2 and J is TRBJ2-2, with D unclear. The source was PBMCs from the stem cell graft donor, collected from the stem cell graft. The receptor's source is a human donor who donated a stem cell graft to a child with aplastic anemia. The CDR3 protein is CANRRNTGELFF. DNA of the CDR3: TGTGCCAACCGAAGGAACACCGGGGAGCTGTTTTTT.